These T cell receptor beta chains were read from a single sample in a study of cytomegalovirus exposure and HLA in healthy donors. Here immunoSEQ multiplex PCR was the method, and the copy in TCRdb shows in-frame clones only, minus some. The data show roughly 150,000 clones, around 76% seen once. The sample comprised PBMCs. These receptors all stem from a woman aged 35 to 49 in good health and CMV-seronegative. The CDR3 runs from the conserved cysteine through the conserved F or W. The order of the fields is D gene, clone size, V gene, J gene, CDR3 protein, CDR3 DNA. A D gene is named only where the DNA matches it firmly. Clone sizes are given selectively: once, few, many, or a class where the clone is expanded.

>-|-|TRBV9|TRBJ2-3
CASSPRWGGTDTQYF
TGTGCCAGCAGCCCCCGGTGGGGAGGCACAGATACGCAGTATTTT
>-|-|TRBV7-9|TRBJ1-2
CASSLEGPGYTF
TGTGCCAGCAGCTTAGAGGGGCCGGGCTACACCTTC
>-|-|TRBV7-8|TRBJ2-3
CASSLVGGARVDTQYF
TGTGCCAGCAGCTTAGTGGGGGGGGCTCGGGTAGATACGCAGTATTTT
>TRBD2|once|TRBV19|TRBJ2-1
CASSLREGRSNEQFF
TGTGCCAGTAGCTTGCGGGAGGGCCGTAGCAATGAGCAGTTCTTC
>TRBD1|-|TRBV5-1|TRBJ1-1
CASSLMGDRNTEAFF
TGCGCCAGCAGCTTGATGGGGGACAGGAACACTGAAGCTTTCTTT
>-|-|TRBV6-6|TRBJ2-2
CASSYGRELLGGELFF
TGTGCCAGCAGTTACGGACGGGAACTGCTGGGCGGGGAGCTGTTTTTT
>TRBD1|-|TRBV14|TRBJ1-1
CASKGAGGMNTEAFF
TGTGCCAGCAAGGGGGCTGGGGGAATGAACACTGAAGCTTTCTTT
>-|once|TRBV5-8|TRBJ1-5
CASSFHISNQPQHF
TGTGCCAGCAGCTTTCACATCAGCAATCAGCCCCAGCATTTT
>-|-|TRBV6-5|TRBJ2-7
CASSYSKFGSYEQYF
TGTGCCAGCAGTTACTCGAAGTTCGGTTCCTACGAGCAGTACTTC
>-|-|TRBV29-1|TRBJ2-7
CSVAGTYEQYF
TGCAGCGTTGCAGGAACCTACGAGCAGTACTTC
>-|few|TRBV27|TRBJ1-1
CASILNGGGTEAFF
TGTGCCAGCATCCTAAATGGGGGGGGAACTGAAGCTTTCTTT
>TRBD1|-|TRBV7-3|TRBJ1-1
CASSSRGMNTEAFF
TGTGCCAGCAGCTCCAGGGGGATGAACACTGAAGCTTTCTTT
>TRBD1|-|TRBV28|TRBJ2-3
CASSSTRQGGNTQYF
TGTGCCAGCAGTTCGACTCGACAGGGTGGAAATACGCAGTATTTT
>TRBD2|-|TRBV6-5|TRBJ2-1
CASKGLAGNEQFF
TGTGCCAGCAAGGGACTAGCGGGGAATGAGCAGTTCTTC
>-|-|TRBV7-2|TRBJ2-2
CASSLGPDNTGELFF
TGTGCCAGCAGCTTAGGTCCAGATAACACCGGGGAGCTGTTTTTT
>TRBD1|-|TRBV5-1|TRBJ1-2
CASSLGDREFGYTF
TGCGCCAGCAGCTTGGGGGACAGGGAATTCGGCTACACCTTC
>-|-|TRBV4-2|TRBJ2-6
CASSPSGQSISGANVLTF
TGTGCCAGCAGCCCATCAGGACAGTCTATCTCTGGGGCCAACGTCCTGACTTTC
>TRBD2|-|TRBV6-1|TRBJ2-7
CASSPGTSGTYEQYF
TGTGCCAGCAGTCCCGGGACTAGCGGAACCTACGAGCAGTACTTC
>-|few|TRBV28|TRBJ1-2
CASSFGDQYHGYTF
TGTGCCAGCAGTTTCGGGGATCAGTACCACGGCTACACCTTC
>TRBD1|-|TRBV9|TRBJ2-6
CASSPQGDPSGANVLTF
TGTGCCAGCAGCCCACAGGGGGATCCCTCTGGGGCCAACGTCCTGACTTTC
>TRBD2|-|TRBV11-1|TRBJ2-1
CASSLWDLSGGYNEQFF
TGTGCCAGCAGCTTATGGGACCTCTCGGGAGGGTACAATGAGCAGTTCTTC
>TRBD1|few|TRBV19|TRBJ2-1
CASSDRVGDEQFF
TGTGCCAGTAGTGACAGGGTAGGCGATGAGCAGTTCTTC
>TRBD1|-|TRBV7-9|TRBJ2-5
CASSSRQGKNF
TGTGCCAGCAGCTCCCGACAGGGAAAAAACTTC
>-|once|TRBV9|TRBJ2-1
CASSVDMGRGNEQFF
TGTGCCAGCAGCGTAGACATGGGTCGGGGCAATGAGCAGTTCTTC
>TRBD1|-|TRBV30|TRBJ2-7
CAWSTGTGSYEQYF
TGTGCCTGGAGTACCGGGACAGGATCCTACGAGCAGTACTTC
>-|-|TRBV6-1|TRBJ1-4
CASSEVAGREKLFF
TGTGCCAGCAGTGAGGTGGCAGGGCGTGAAAAACTGTTTTTT
>-|few|TRBV6-1|TRBJ1-1
CASIVTLNTEAFF
TGTGCCAGCATCGTCACTTTGAACACTGAAGCTTTCTTT
>-|few|TRBV18|TRBJ2-5
CASSPLLAEGGETQYF
TGTGCCAGCTCACCACTTCTAGCGGAGGGGGGAGAGACCCAGTACTTC
>TRBD1|-|TRBV20-1|TRBJ1-1
CSAAGGTEAFF
TGCAGTGCTGCAGGGGGCACTGAAGCTTTCTTT